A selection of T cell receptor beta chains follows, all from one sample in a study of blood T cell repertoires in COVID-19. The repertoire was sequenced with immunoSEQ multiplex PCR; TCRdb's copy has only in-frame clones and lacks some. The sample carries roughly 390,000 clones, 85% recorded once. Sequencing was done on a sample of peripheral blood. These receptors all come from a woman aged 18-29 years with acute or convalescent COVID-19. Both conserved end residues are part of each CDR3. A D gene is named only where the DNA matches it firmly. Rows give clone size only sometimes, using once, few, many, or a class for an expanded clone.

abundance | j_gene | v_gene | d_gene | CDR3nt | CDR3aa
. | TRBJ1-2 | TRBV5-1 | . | TGCGCCAGCGGACTGGAAACATCCAACTATGGCTACACCTTC | CASGLETSNYGYTF
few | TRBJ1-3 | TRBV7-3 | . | TGTGCCAGCAGCTTCCAGGGCCAGAGAGGATCTGGAAACACCATATATTTT | CASSFQGQRGSGNTIYF
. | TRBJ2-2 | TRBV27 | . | TGTGCCAGCAGTTTGGGACAGAACACCGGGGAGCTGTTTTTT | CASSLGQNTGELFF
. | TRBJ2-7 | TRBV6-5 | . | TGTGCCAGCAGCATCGGGACTTTATCCTACGAGCAGTACTTC | CASSIGTLSYEQYF
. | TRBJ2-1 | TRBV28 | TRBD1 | TGTGCCAGCAGTCCGGGACAGGACTACAATGAGCAGTTCTTC | CASSPGQDYNEQFF
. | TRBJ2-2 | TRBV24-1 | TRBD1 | TGTGCCACCAGGGACAGGGGAACCGGGGAGCTGTTTTTT | CATRDRGTGELFF
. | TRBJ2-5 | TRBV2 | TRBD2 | TGTGCCAGTGAAGGGGAGCGGGGGGTTGCAGAGACCCAGTACTTC | CASEGERGVAETQYF
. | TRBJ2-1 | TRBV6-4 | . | TGTGCCAGCAGTGACTCGACAGGCTCGGATGAGCAGTTCTTC | CASSDSTGSDEQFF
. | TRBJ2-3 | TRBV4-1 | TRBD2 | TGCGCCAGCAGCCGCCTCAGCCGAAGCGGGAGGGCCTTCGAGGATCCAGATACGCAGTATTTT | CASSRLSRSGRAFEDPDTQYF
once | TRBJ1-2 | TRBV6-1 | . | TGTGCCAGCAGTGAAGGGTCGGGGATGTATGGCTACACCTTC | CASSEGSGMYGYTF
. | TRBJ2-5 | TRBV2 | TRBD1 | TGTGCCAGCAGAATGTCCAGGGGGCAAGAGACCCAGTACTTC | CASRMSRGQETQYF
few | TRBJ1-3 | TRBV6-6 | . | TGTGCCAGCAGTTACGGGCAGACCTCTGGAAACACCATATATTTT | CASSYGQTSGNTIYF
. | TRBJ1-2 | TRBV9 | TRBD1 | TGTGCCAGCAGCCCCTCACCGAGACAGGGAAGCTATGGCTACACCTTC | CASSPSPRQGSYGYTF
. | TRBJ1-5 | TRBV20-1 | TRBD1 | TGCAGTGCTAGTGGGGGGACAGAGCAGCCCCAGCATTTT | CSASGGTEQPQHF
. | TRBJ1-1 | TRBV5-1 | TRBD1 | TGCGCCAGCAGCTATGTGACAGGGGAGACTGAAGCTTTCTTT | CASSYVTGETEAFF
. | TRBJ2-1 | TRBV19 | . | TGTGCCAGTAGTATAGGACTCCTCTACAATGAGCAGTTCTTC | CASSIGLLYNEQFF
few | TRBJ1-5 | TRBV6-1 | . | TGTGCCAGCAGTGAAGACGGGTTTCAGCCCCAGCATTTT | CASSEDGFQPQHF
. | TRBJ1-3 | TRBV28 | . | TGTGCCAGCACCCTCTTAGGGGCGATCTCTGGAAACACCATATATTTT | CASTLLGAISGNTIYF
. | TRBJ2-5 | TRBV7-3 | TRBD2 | TGTGCCAGCAGCTCTCTGGGGGGGGAGACCCAGTACTTC | CASSSLGGETQYF
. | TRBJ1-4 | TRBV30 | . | TGTGCCGGGTCCGGACAGACTAAGGAAAAACTGTTTTTT | CAGSGQTKEKLFF
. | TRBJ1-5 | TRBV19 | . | TGTGCCAGTAGTATAGGGGCGAGAGGGATTAATCAGCCCCAGCATTTT | CASSIGARGINQPQHF
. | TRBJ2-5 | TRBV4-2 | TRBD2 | TGTGCCAGCAGCCAAGACAGGGGGAACGGACTAGCGGAAGAGACCCAGTACTTC | CASSQDRGNGLAEETQYF
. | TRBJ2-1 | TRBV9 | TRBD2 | TGTGCCAGCAGCCCGGGGAGCGGGAGCTACAATGAGCAGTTCTTC | CASSPGSGSYNEQFF
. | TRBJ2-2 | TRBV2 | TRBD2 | TGTGCCAGCAGTGAAACGGGAGGGCCGTACATCGGGGAGCTGTTTTTT | CASSETGGPYIGELFF
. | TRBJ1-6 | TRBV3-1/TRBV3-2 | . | TGTGCCAGCAGCCAAGGCGGGGTCACCCTCCACTTT | CASSQGGVTLHF
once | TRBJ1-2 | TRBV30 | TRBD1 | TGTGCCTGGAGTGTGGTTGGGACAGCTAACTATGGCTACACCTTC | CAWSVVGTANYGYTF
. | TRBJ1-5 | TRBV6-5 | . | TGTGCCAGCAGCCTGGACAGTTATAGCAATCAGCCCCAGCATTTT | CASSLDSYSNQPQHF
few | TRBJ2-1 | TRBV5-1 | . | TGCGCCAGCAGGCCCAGGGGCCCAACAAGCTCCTACAATGAGCAGTTCTTC | CASRPRGPTSSYNEQFF
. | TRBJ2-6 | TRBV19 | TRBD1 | TGTGCCACTACAGGGGGCCCAAGCTCTGGGGCCAACGTCCTGACTTTC | CATTGGPSSGANVLTF
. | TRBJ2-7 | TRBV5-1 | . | TGCGCCAGCAGCGACGAAGCGGCCGCCTCCTACGAGCAGTACTTC | CASSDEAAASYEQYF
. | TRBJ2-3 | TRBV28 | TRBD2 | TGTGCCAGCAGCCCCGGGGGGACCCTGAAACTTACGCAGTATTTT | CASSPGGTLKLTQYF
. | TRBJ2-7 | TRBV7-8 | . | TGTGCCAGCAGCTTAGTCGAGGGAATGGCTGAGCAGTACTTC | CASSLVEGMAEQYF
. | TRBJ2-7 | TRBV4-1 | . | TGCGCCAGCAGCCGACTTGACAGCAGCTCCTACGAGCAGTACTTC | CASSRLDSSSYEQYF
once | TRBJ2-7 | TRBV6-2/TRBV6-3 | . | TGTGCCAGCAGTCCGGCAGGGGGGAGAGACGAGCAGTACTTC | CASSPAGGRDEQYF
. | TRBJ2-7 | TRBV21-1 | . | TGTGCCAGCAGCAAAAAAAAAGCCGCAGGGGGTTCAGGCTACGAGCAGTACTTC | CASSKKKAAGGSGYEQYF
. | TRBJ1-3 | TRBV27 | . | TGTGCCAGCAGGGGCGGAAACACCATATATTTT | CASRGGNTIYF
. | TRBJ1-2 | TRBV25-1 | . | TGTGCCAGCAGTGAAAGGGACAATCGCTACACCTTC | CASSERDNRYTF
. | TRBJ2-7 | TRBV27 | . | TGTGCCAGCAGTTGGGCGACTAACTACGAGCAGTACTTC | CASSWATNYEQYF
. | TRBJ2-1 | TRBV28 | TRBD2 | TGTGCCAGCAGCCAAATCGGACTAGCGGGTCCCTACAATGAGCAGTTCTTC | CASSQIGLAGPYNEQFF
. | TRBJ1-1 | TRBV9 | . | TGTGCCAGCAGCGTAGAAGCGTCGAACACTGAAGCTTTCTTT | CASSVEASNTEAFF
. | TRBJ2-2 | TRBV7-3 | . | TGTGCCAGCAGCCTAGACGGCAGGGCGACCGGGGAGCTGTTTTTT | CASSLDGRATGELFF
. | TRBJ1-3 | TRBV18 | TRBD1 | TGTGCCAGCTCATCAAGCAGGGGGAAGACTGGAAACACCATATATTTT | CASSSSRGKTGNTIYF
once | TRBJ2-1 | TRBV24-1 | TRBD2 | TGTGCCACCAGTGATTTAGGGAGGGCCAGCTCCTACAATGAGCAGTTCTTC | CATSDLGRASSYNEQFF
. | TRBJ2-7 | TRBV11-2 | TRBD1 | TGTGCCAGCACCCAATGGGACAGTACCTACGAGCAGTACTTC | CASTQWDSTYEQYF
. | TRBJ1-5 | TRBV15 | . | TGTGCCACCAGCAGAACTAGACAGGCGAACAATCAGCCCCAGCATTTT | CATSRTRQANNQPQHF
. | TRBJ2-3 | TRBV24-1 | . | TGTGCCACCAGTGATCGTGACAGGTGGGATACGCAGTATTTT | CATSDRDRWDTQYF